One sample yielded the 7 T cell receptor beta chains listed below, sequenced in a study of neurological immune-mediated disorders. TCRdb analysed the 5' RACE reads with MiXCR anew, one entry per CDR3 protein. This sample carries tens of thousands of distinct CDR3 sequences, less than 5.5% of them seen once, and the ten largest clones take 6.5% to 7.5%. Specimen: PBMCs. The receptors shown here come from a man younger than 40 with multiple sclerosis.

This clonotype was seen a handful of times. Germline and junction disagree at one end, which may indicate a read error. The chain uses TRBV28 and TRBJ2-7, with unresolved D. Germline V gene data show CDR1 as MDHEN and CDR2 as SYDVKM. CDR3 length: 13 residues. The CDR3 nucleotides are TGTGCCAGCAGTCCGAAGGCCGTAGAAAGGCCCTTTTTC. Its translation is CASSPKAVERPFF.

This clonotype was found many times. V gene TRBV20-1 combines with J gene TRBJ2-5; 8 positions agree with TRBD2. The CDR3 is 14 amino acids. With V trimmed by 4 bases and J by 0 bases, 4 bases remained unmatched. Germline CDR1 and CDR2: DFQATT and SNEGSKA (reference sequence). DNA for the CDR3: TGCAGTGCTACCCCAGCGGGGGACCAAGAGACCCAGTACTTC. Amino acids: CSATPAGDQETQYF.

There are many counts of this clonotype. This rearrangement joins TRBV20-1 to TRBJ1-4; D remains unclear. Trimming took off 5 bases at V and 5 bases at J, with 6 bases between the two ends. Germline-derived CDR1 and CDR2 are DFQATT and SNEGSKA (reference sequence). CDR3 length equals 11 residues. The CDR3 DNA sequence: TGCAGTGCTGGCTCAAATGAAAAACTGTTTTTT. Its translation is CSAGSNEKLFF.

There are many counts of this clonotype. This chain uses TRBV27 with TRBJ2-3, with 7 bases matching TRBD2. CDR3 length equals 14 residues. V lost 6 bases to trimming and J lost 4 bases; unmatched junction nucleotides: 7. Germline loops: CDR1 MNHEY, CDR2 SMNVEV (reference sequence). DNA of the CDR3: TGTGCCAGCAGCCCCGGGAGGTTGCCAGATACGCAGTATTTT. It translates to CASSPGRLPDTQYF.

This clonotype was observed many times. The rearrangement links TRBV12-3 or TRBV12-4 to TRBJ2-5; D gene unclear. The CDR3 loop spans 13 amino acids. V was trimmed by 4 bases and J by 1 base, leaving 7 bases between them. Written as DNA, the CDR3 is TGTGCCAGCAGTTGGAACTCCCAAGAGACCCAGTACTTC. Protein: CASSWNSQETQYF.

This clonotype was found many times. The chain employs TRBV5-6 and TRBJ2-7, with TRBD2 matching over 7 bases. Per germline, CDR1 SGHDT and CDR2 YYEEEE. Germline trimming cut 4 bases from V and 3 bases from J; bases unmatched to any gene: 7. The CDR3 is made up of 14 amino acids. Here the CDR3 DNA reads TGTGCCAGCAGCGGTGGACTAGTTCTCTACGAGCAGTACTTC. Translated, it gives CASSGGLVLYEQYF.

The table lists this clonotype with a few counts. This chain uses TRBV20-1 with TRBJ1-1, with D maybe TRBD1 (6 bases). V was pared by 0 bases and J by 4 bases, with 12 bases between. Germline CDR1 reads DFQATT; CDR2 reads SNEGSKA (reference sequence). The CDR3 spans 14 residues. This CDR3 reads CSARDGQSPTEAFF. CDR3 DNA: TGCAGTGCTAGAGATGGACAGAGTCCCACTGAAGCTTTCTTT.